These 22 T cell receptor beta chains were all obtained from the same sample, sequenced in a study of T cell responses to AZD1222 COVID-19 vaccine. The data were produced by immunoSEQ multiplex PCR, yet TCRdb's version contains in-frame clones alone and is incomplete. Seen here are about 160,000 clones, around 94% observed once, and the top ten hold more than 0.8%. Sequencing used peripheral blood, obtained on day 0 of AZD1222 vaccination. These TCRs come from an adult in good health.

This rearrangement joins TRBV2 to TRBJ1-2; 9 positions match TRBD1. V lost 6 bases and J lost 4; bases outside the gene matches: 3. The CDR3 has 13 residues. Germline V CDR1 and CDR2: SNHLY, FYNNEI. CDR3 sequence: CASRQGASYGYTF. The CDR3 DNA follows: TGTGCCAGCAGACAGGGGGCGAGCTATGGCTACACCTTC.

CDR3 protein: CASSYSEHYNEQFF. CDR3 nucleotides: TGTGCCAGCAGTTACTCCGAACACTACAATGAGCAGTTCTTC. V is TRBV6-5 and J is TRBJ2-1; no clear D. V lost 0 bases and J 3 bases, leaving 6 bases between the germline ends. The CDR3 sequence is 14 residues long. Germline CDR1 reads MNHEY; CDR2 reads SVGAGI.

The chain is built from TRBV6-6 and TRBJ1-2; 8 bases match TRBD1. After removal of 7 bases from V and 7 bases from J, the junction contained 11 bases not matched to a gene. CDR3 length: 14 amino acids. Per the germline V gene, CDR1 is MNHNY and CDR2 is SVGAGI (reference sequence). The CDR3 DNA is TGTGCCAGCACCCTGACAGGGGCAACAGGTGGCTACACCTTC. Its translation is CASTLTGATGGYTF.

The rearrangement joins TRBV2 to TRBJ1-2, with TRBD1 matching 7 bases. With 3 bases clipped from V and 4 bases from J, the junction kept 5 bases outside the gene matches. CDR3 length: 14 residues. Germline CDR1 and CDR2: SNHLY and FYNNEI. CDR3 sequence reads: CASSEAGTAYGYTF. The DNA of the CDR3 is TGTGCCAGCAGTGAGGCTGGGACAGCCTATGGCTACACCTTC.

V and J are TRBV19 and TRBJ2-7; the match to TRBD1 covers 7 bases. The J segment lost 3 bases and the V segment lost 4 bases, leaving 12 bases of the junction unmatched. This CDR3 contains 16 residues. The germline gives CDR1 LNHDA, CDR2 SQIVND (reference sequence). CDR3 in amino acids: CASSTPATGSHYEQYF. CDR3 coding DNA: TGTGCCAGTAGTACCCCCGCGACAGGGAGCCACTACGAGCAGTACTTC.

This chain uses TRBV18 with TRBJ2-1; no clear D gene. Germline V gene lookup returns CDR1 KGHSH and CDR2 LQKENI. The CDR3 spans 13 residues. With 3 bases removed from V and 7 bases from J, the gap between germline ends came to 10 bases. The CDR3 bases are TGTGCCAGCTCACCGGTAGTAAGTAATGAGCAGTTCTTC. Its protein is CASSPVVSNEQFF.

The rearrangement links TRBV5-1 to TRBJ1-6, with 7 nucleotides matching TRBD1. Germline loops: CDR1 SGHRS, CDR2 YFSETQ. The CDR3 contains 15 residues. Trimming cost V 0 bases and J 9 bases; bases outside gene matches: 6. The CDR3 nucleotides are TGCGCCAGCAGCTTGGAGGCGGCAGGGGGTTCACCCCTCCACTTT. The encoded protein is CASSLEAAGGSPLHF.

The genes are TRBV7-8 and TRBJ1-1; D is undetermined. CDR1 and CDR2 from the germline V gene are SGHVS and FQNEAQ. The V end was cut by 1 base, the J end by 3 bases, with 9 bases between. There are 14 residues in the CDR3. This CDR3 reads CASSLEPAYTEAFF. The DNA of the CDR3 is TGTGCCAGCAGCTTAGAACCAGCCTACACTGAAGCTTTCTTT. Full variable domain (remainder filled in from reference TRBV7-8 and TRBJ1-1): GAGVSQSPRYKVAKRGQDVALRCDPISGHVSLFWYQQALGQGPEFLTYFQNEAQLDKSGLPSDRFFAERPEGSVSTLKIQRTQQEDSAVYLCASSLEPAYTEAFFGQGTRLTVV.

This rearrangement joins TRBV6-6 to TRBJ1-1, with TRBD1 as a possible D gene (5 bases). Per the germline V gene, CDR1 is MNHNY and CDR2 is SVGAGI (reference sequence). The V end was cut by 2 bases, the J end by 7 bases, with 11 bases between. The CDR3 extends over 13 amino acids. Here the CDR3 DNA reads TGTGCCAGCAGTTACAACCAGGGTGGTGAAGCTTTCTTT. Translated, it gives CASSYNQGGEAFF.

This chain joins TRBV28 and TRBJ1-5, with TRBD1 as a possible D gene (6 bases). The length of the CDR3 is 17 residues. The germline CDR1 and CDR2 sequences are MDHEN and SYDVKM. Trimming stripped 3 bases from V and 3 bases from J, with 18 bases between. CDR3 sequence: CASSLGVLGANNQPQHF. CDR3 coding DNA: TGTGCCAGCAGTTTGGGGGTTTTGGGGGCTAACAATCAGCCCCAGCATTTT. Variable domain in full (rest from reference TRBV28 and TRBJ1-5): DVKVTQSSRYLVKRTGEKVFLECVQDMDHENMFWYRQDPGLGLRLIYFSYDVKMKEKGDIPEGYSVSREKKERFSLILESASTNQTSMYLCASSLGVLGANNQPQHFGDGTRLSIL.

This clone occurred once. This rearrangement joins TRBV5-1 to TRBJ2-3; 8 bases fit TRBD1. There are 17 residues in the CDR3. Germline V gene sequence: CDR1 SGHRS, CDR2 YFSETQ. V gave up 0 bases and J gave up 2 bases; unmatched junction bases: 8. In DNA, the CDR3 is TGCGCCAGCAGCTTGGTTGCAGGACAGGGCTACACAGATACGCAGTATTTT. Residues: CASSLVAGQGYTDTQYF.

This clone appeared a few times. The chain combines TRBV5-4 with TRBJ2-2; the D is unclear. Trimming stripped 0 bases from V and 2 bases from J, with 5 bases between. CDR1 is SGHNT and CDR2 is YYREEE in the germline V gene (reference sequence). The CDR3 loop spans 14 amino acids. This chain's CDR3 is CASSLGRNTGELFF. The CDR3 nucleotides are TGTGCCAGCAGCTTGGGCAGAAACACCGGGGAGCTGTTTTTT.

The V and J genes are TRBV28 and TRBJ2-1, with a weak D call TRBD1 (5 bases). Per germline, CDR1 MDHEN and CDR2 SYDVKM. There are 13 residues in the CDR3. Trimming left V 6 bases short and J 3 bases short, with 9 bases between. The CDR3 DNA is TGTGCCAGCAGCAACGACAGCTACAATGAGCAGTTCTTC. Its protein product is CASSNDSYNEQFF.

This chain uses TRBV19 with TRBJ2-6; no clear D gene. The CDR3 has 16 residues. CDR1 and CDR2 (germline): LNHDA, SQIVND (reference sequence). The ends were cut back, 5 bases at V and 0 bases at J, with 11 bases in the middle. The CDR3 DNA reads TGTGCCAGTAGTCTATATGCTGGCTCTGGGGCCAACGTCCTGACTTTC. It translates to CASSLYAGSGANVLTF. The entire variable domain, with the rest obtained from reference TRBV19 and TRBJ2-6, is as follows: DGGITQSPKYLFRKEGQNVTLSCEQNLNHDAMYWYRQDPGQGLRLIYYSQIVNDFQKGDIAEGYSVSREKKESFPLTVTSAQKNPTAFYLCASSLYAGSGANVLTFGAGSRLTVL.

The rearrangement uses TRBV7-3 and TRBJ2-3; perhaps TRBD1 as D (5 bases). The CDR3 loop spans 11 amino acids. The ends were cut back, 5 bases at V and 7 bases at J, with 7 bases in the middle. CDR1 and CDR2 from the germline V gene are SGHTA and FQGTGA. The CDR3 loop is CASSTGYTQYF. The DNA of the CDR3 is TGTGCCAGCAGCACAGGATATACGCAGTATTTT.

V and J are TRBV15 and TRBJ1-5; possible D gene TRBD1, 6 bases. The ends were cut back, 1 base at V and 5 bases at J, with 9 bases in the middle. CDR3 length equals 14 residues. Germline V gene lookup returns CDR1 LNHNV and CDR2 YYDKDF (reference sequence). CDR3 protein: CATSRVRTDQPQHF. CDR3 in DNA: TGTGCCACCAGCAGAGTAAGGACAGATCAGCCCCAGCATTTT.

The J gene is TRBJ1-4, the V gene TRBV9, with D hard to call. V lost 4 bases and J lost 4, with 11 bases in between. Germline values: CDR1 SGDLS, CDR2 YYNGEE. The CDR3 extends over 14 amino acids. This CDR3 is CASSPRLNNEKLFF. The CDR3 DNA reads TGTGCCAGCAGCCCCCGTCTTAATAATGAAAAACTGTTTTTT.

The rearrangement uses TRBV11-2 and TRBJ1-4, with D maybe TRBD1 (5 bases). V dropped 4 bases and J dropped 10 bases, with 13 bases sitting between them. CDR1 and CDR2 (germline): SGHAT, FQNNGV. This CDR3 has 13 residues. The CDR3 DNA reads as TGTGCCAGCAGCTGGGGACCCCAGCGAAAACTGTTTTTT. Its protein product is CASSWGPQRKLFF.

This rearrangement joins TRBV7-9 to TRBJ2-1; TRBD2 matches 12 bases. CDR1 is SEHNR, CDR2 FQNEAQ, per germline (reference sequence). The CDR3 runs to 16 residues. The V segment lost 1 base and the J segment 6 bases; nucleotides outside the gene matches: 4. CDR3 loop: CASSLDLAGGINEQFF. CDR3 bases: TGTGCCAGCAGCTTAGACCTAGCGGGGGGGATCAATGAGCAGTTCTTC.

The rearrangement joins TRBV2 to TRBJ1-2, with D perhaps TRBD1 (6 bases). CDR1 and CDR2 (germline): SNHLY, FYNNEI. The CDR3 spans 14 residues. V was clipped by 7 bases and J by 4 bases, with 16 bases between them. DNA for the CDR3: TGTGCCAGCACCCAAGTAGGGGGTGTCTATGGCTACACCTTC. This sequence encodes CASTQVGGVYGYTF.

This chain joins TRBV6-5 and TRBJ1-4; TRBD1 might be the D (5 bases). Germline CDR1 MNHEY, CDR2 SVGAGI. Trimming shortened V by 5 bases and J by 5 bases, and 15 bases separated the two germline ends. The CDR3 spans 15 residues. CDR3 DNA: TGTGCCAGCAGTCCTCGGGGACGGCCAAATGAAAAACTGTTTTTT. The encoded protein is CASSPRGRPNEKLFF.

V and J are TRBV4-2 and TRBJ1-4, with 8 bases lining up with TRBD1. V was pared by 0 bases and J by 8 bases, with 11 bases of the junction left unmatched. This CDR3 is 17 amino acids long. Germline V gene data show CDR1 as LGHNA and CDR2 as YNFKEQ. The DNA of the CDR3 is TGTGCCAGCAGCCAAGACCAGACAGGGGCCGGCTACGAAAAACTGTTTTTT. It yields the protein CASSQDQTGAGYEKLFF.